The clone carrying this TCR beta chain occurred a few times. What it binds is unknown. This PCR relied on a set of 60 Vbeta primers and 13 Jbeta primers. Sequencing used immunoSEQ multiplex PCR; TCRdb keeps in-frame clones, though not all of them. The sample includes 160,000 or so clones, around three quarters seen only once; the top ten take approximately 5.1%. This entry is derived from a study of cytomegalovirus exposure and HLA in healthy donors. Notes on the study in general: A link between a missense DCLRE1C variant and TCR beta V- and J-gene trimming emerged from a later analysis. The study carried out a later analysis of TCR beta sequences. It associated 16,951 of them with specific HLA alleles at a false discovery rate of 0.05. In a later analysis, the majority of CMV-associated beta chains seemingly showed HLA restriction.

Germline V gene lookup returns CDR1 SGHAT and CDR2 FQNNGV. This CDR3 spans 17 amino acids. Germline trimming cut 2 bases from V and 7 bases from J; bases unmatched to any gene: 9. The chain uses TRBV11-2 and TRBJ2-1; 12 nucleotides match TRBD2. The TCR comes from a man aged 40-49 years in good health and CMV-seronegative. The sequenced sample consisted of PBMCs. The DNA for the CDR3 is TGTGCCAGCAGCTTAAGGCTAGCGGGAGGGCCAGGGAATGAGCAGTTCTTC. It yields the protein CASSLRLAGGPGNEQFF.